This T cell receptor beta chain is drawn from a study of T cell responses to AZD1222 COVID-19 vaccine. Study-level information: Researchers grouped second doses given at about 4 or about 12 weeks into one pool. Overall study results and limits: Among AZD1222 vaccinees, only five to seven were seropositive at baseline.

The germline V gene encodes CDR1 SEHNR and CDR2 FQNEAQ (reference sequence). V was cut by 5 bases and J by 10 bases, with 15 bases left in between. CDR3 length equals 14 residues. Repertoires were generated with immunoSEQ multiplex PCR, while TCRdb's copy carries only in-frame clones and drops some. The data contain 150,000 or so clones, about 85% of them seen just once; the ten biggest clones take up 3% to 3.5%. This clone was seen only a few times. Its antigen is unidentified. The source of this sequence is an adult in good health. J is TRBJ1-6 and V is TRBV7-9; no reliable D call. This material consisted of peripheral blood, taken on day 0 of AZD1222 vaccination. The CDR3 loop reads CASSPSADASPLHF. CDR3 nucleotides: TGTGCCAGCAGCCCCTCTGCGGACGCCTCACCCCTCCACTTT.